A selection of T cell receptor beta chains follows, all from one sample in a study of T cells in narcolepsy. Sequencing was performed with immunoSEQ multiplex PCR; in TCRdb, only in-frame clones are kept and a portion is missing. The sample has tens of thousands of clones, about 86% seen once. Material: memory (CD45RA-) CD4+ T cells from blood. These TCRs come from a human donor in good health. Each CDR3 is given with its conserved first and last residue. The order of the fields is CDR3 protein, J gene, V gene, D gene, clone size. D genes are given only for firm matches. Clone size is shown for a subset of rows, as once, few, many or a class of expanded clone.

CDR3: CASTQQGGYEQYF; J: TRBJ2-7; V: TRBV5-4; D: .; size: once
CDR3: CASSIGGQGSYEQYF; J: TRBJ2-7; V: TRBV19; D: TRBD1; size: .
CDR3: CASSLVSNSYNEQFF; J: TRBJ2-1; V: TRBV7-2; D: .; size: .
CDR3: CSAYSSYEQYF; J: TRBJ2-7; V: TRBV20-1; D: .; size: .
CDR3: CATMTGVNTEAFF; J: TRBJ1-1; V: TRBV15; D: .; size: .
CDR3: CASGVQGAHEQYF; J: TRBJ2-7; V: TRBV12-5; D: TRBD1; size: .
CDR3: CASSRRDTRWGSNYGYTF; J: TRBJ1-2; V: TRBV19; D: .; size: .
CDR3: CASWEYSGNTIYF; J: TRBJ1-3; V: TRBV6-6; D: .; size: .
CDR3: CASSKGGGPLGEQFF; J: TRBJ2-1; V: TRBV5-1; D: TRBD2; size: .
CDR3: CASSEAHSNQPQHF; J: TRBJ1-5; V: TRBV10-2; D: .; size: .
CDR3: CASSLGDNYGYTF; J: TRBJ1-2; V: TRBV5-1; D: .; size: .
CDR3: CASSSGTAMNSGNTIYF; J: TRBJ1-3; V: TRBV7-9; D: TRBD1; size: .
CDR3: CASSPSRQGKSYEQYF; J: TRBJ2-7; V: TRBV18; D: TRBD1; size: .
CDR3: CASSKMATETQYF; J: TRBJ2-5; V: TRBV5-4; D: .; size: .
CDR3: CASSLNAESTDTQYF; J: TRBJ2-3; V: TRBV5-5; D: .; size: .
CDR3: CASSLTGKGIHEQYF; J: TRBJ2-7; V: TRBV5-1; D: .; size: .